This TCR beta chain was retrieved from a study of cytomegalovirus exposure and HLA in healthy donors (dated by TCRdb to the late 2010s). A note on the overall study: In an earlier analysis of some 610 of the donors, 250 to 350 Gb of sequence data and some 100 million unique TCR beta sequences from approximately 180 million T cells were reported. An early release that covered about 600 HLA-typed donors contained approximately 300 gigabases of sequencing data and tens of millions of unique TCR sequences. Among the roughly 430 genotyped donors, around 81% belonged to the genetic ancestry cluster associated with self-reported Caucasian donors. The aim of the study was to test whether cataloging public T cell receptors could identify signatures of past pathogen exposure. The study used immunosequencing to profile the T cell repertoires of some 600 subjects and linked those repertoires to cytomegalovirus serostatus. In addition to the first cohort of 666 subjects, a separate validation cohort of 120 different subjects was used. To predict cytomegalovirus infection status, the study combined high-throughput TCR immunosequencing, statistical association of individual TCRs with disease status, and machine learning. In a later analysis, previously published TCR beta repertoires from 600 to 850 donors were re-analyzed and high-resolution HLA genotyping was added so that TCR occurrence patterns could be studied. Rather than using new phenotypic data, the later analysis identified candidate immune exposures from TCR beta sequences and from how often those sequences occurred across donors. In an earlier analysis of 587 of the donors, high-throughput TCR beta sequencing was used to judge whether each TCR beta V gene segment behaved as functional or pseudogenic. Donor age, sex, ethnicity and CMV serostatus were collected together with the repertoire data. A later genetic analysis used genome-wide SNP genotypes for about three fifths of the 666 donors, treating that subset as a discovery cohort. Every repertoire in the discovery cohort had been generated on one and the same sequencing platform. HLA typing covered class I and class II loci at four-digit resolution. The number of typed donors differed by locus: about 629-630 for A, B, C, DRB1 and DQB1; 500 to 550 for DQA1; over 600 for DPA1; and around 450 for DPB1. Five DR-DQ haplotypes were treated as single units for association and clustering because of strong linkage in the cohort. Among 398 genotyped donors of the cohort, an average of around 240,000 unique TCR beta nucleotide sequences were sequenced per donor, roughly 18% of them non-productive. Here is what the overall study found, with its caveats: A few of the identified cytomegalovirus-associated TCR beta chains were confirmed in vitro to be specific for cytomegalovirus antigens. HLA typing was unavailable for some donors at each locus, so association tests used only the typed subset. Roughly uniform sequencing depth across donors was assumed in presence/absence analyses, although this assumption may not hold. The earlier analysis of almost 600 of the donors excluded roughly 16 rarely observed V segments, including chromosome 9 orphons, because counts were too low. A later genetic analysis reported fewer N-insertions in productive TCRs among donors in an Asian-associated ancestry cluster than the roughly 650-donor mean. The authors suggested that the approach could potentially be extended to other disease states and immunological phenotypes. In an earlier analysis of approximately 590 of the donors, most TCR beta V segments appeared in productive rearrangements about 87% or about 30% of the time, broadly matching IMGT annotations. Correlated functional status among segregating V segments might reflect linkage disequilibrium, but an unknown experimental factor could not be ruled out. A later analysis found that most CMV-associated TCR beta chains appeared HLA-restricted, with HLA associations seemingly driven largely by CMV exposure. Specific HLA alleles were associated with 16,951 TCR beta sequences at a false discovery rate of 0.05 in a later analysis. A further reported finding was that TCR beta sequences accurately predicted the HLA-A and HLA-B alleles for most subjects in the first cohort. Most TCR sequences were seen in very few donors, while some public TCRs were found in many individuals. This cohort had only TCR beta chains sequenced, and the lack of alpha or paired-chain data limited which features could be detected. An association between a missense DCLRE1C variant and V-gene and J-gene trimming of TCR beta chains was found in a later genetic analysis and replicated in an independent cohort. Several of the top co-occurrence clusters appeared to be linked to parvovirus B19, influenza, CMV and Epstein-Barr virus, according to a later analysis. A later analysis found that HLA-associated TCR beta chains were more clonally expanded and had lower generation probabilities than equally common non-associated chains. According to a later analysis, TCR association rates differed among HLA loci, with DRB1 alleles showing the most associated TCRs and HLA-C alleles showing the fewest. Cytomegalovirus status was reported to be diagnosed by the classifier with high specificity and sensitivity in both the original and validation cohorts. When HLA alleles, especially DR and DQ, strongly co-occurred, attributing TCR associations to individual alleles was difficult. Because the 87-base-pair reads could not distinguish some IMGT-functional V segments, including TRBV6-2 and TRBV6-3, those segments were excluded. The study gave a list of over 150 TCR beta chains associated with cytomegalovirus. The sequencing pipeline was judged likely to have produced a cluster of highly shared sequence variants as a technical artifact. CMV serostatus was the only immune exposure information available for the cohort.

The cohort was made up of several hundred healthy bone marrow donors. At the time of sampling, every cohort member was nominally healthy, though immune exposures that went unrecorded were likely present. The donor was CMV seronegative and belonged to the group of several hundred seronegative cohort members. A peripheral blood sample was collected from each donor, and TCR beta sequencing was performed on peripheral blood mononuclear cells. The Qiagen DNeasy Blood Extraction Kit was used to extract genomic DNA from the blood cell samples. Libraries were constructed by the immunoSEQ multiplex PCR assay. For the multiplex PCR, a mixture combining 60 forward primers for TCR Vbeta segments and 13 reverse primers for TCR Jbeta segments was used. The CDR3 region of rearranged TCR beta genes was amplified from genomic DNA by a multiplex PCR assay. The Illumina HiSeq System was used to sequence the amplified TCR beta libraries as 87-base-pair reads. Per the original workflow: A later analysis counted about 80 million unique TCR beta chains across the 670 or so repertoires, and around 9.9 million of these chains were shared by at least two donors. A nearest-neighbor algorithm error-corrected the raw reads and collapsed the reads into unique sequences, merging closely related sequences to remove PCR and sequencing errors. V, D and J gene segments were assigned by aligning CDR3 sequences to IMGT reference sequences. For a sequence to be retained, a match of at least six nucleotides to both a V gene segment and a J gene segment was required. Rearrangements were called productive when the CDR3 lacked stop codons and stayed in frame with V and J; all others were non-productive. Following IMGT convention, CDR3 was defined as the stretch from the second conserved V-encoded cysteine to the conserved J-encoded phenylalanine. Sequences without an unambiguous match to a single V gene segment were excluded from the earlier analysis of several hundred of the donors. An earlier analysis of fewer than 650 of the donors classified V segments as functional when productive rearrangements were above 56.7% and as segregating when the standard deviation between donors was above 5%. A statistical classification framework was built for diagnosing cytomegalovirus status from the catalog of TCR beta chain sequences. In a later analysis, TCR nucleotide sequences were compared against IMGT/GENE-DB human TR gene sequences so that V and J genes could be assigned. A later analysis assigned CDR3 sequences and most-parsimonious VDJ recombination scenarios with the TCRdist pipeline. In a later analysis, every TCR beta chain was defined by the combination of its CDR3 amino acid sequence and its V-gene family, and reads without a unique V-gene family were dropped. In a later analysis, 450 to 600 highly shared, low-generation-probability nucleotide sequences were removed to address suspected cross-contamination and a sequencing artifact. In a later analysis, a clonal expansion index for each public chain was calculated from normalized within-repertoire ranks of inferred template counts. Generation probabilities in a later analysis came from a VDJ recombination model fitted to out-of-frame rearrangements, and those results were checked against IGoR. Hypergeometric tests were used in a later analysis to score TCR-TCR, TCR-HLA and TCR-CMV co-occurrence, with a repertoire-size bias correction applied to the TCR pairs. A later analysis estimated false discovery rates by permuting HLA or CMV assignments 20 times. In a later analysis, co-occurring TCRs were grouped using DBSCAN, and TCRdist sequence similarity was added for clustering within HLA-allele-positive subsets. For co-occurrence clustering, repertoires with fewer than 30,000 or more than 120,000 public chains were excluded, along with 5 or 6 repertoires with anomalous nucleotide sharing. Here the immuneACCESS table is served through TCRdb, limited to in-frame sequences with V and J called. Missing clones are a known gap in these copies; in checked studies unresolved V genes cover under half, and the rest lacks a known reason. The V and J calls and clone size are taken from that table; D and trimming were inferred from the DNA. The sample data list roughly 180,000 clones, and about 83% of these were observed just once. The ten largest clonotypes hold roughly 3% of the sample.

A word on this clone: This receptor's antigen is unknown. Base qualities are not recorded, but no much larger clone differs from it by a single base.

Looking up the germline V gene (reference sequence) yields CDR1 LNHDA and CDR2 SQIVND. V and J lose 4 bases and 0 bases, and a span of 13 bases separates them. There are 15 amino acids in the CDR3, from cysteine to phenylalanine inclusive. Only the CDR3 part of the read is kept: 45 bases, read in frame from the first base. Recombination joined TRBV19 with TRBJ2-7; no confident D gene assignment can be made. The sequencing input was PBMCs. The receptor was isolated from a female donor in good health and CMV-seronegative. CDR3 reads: CASSTPSTVSYEQYF. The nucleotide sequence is TGTGCCAGTAGTACCCCGAGCACCGTCTCCTACGAGCAGTACTTC. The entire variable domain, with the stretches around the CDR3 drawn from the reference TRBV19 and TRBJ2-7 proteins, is DGGITQSPKYLFRKEGQNVTLSCEQNLNHDAMYWYRQDPGQGLRLIYYSQIVNDFQKGDIAEGYSVSREKKESFPLTVTSAQKNPTAFYLCASSTPSTVSYEQYFGPGTRLTVT.